These 9 T cell receptor beta chains originate from one sample sequenced in a study of blood T cell repertoires in COVID-19. The repertoire was sequenced with immunoSEQ multiplex PCR; TCRdb's copy has only in-frame clones and lacks some. The data hold around 220,000 clones, with around 89% observed a single time. Sequencing was done on a sample of PBMCs or T cells enriched from blood (not recorded which). These receptors originate from a young man who had been exposed to COVID-19.

V and J are TRBV18 and TRBJ1-5, with TRBD1 as a possible D gene (5 bases). Germline V gene lookup returns CDR1 KGHSH and CDR2 LQKENI. The CDR3 consists of 16 residues. Trimming shortened V by 3 bases and J by 5 bases, and 17 bases separated the two germline ends. The chain's CDR3 is CASSPEQVGAHQPQHF. As DNA, the CDR3 is TGTGCCAGCTCACCCGAACAGGTAGGGGCCCATCAGCCCCAGCATTTT.

This clone was seen only once. CDR3 sequence (DNA): TGTGCCAGCAGCTTTTTAGCGTCAGAGCAGTACTTC. Its translation is CASSFLASEQYF. This chain connects TRBV7-6 to TRBJ2-7; possibly TRBD2 for D (5 bases). The length of the CDR3 is 12 residues. From germline, CDR1 is SGHVS and CDR2 FNYEAQ. Trimming cost V 3 bases and J 7 bases, with 10 bases left between them.

This chain connects TRBV29-1 to TRBJ2-7; 7 positions match TRBD1. CDR1 and CDR2 (germline): SQVTM, ANQGSEA. The V segment lost 4 bases and the J segment 0 bases; nucleotides outside the gene matches: 15. CDR3 length: 17 residues. The CDR3 protein is CSVARDSRLTSSYEQYF. In nucleotides, the CDR3 is TGCAGCGTTGCTCGGGACAGCAGACTCACAAGCTCCTACGAGCAGTACTTC.

This clone was picked up one time. The CDR3 region is CASSVGLQGVNGYTF. As DNA, the CDR3 is TGTGCCAGCAGCGTAGGATTACAGGGAGTGAATGGCTACACCTTC. The chain carries TRBV9 and TRBJ1-2; TRBD1 is a possible D gene (6 bases). V was clipped by 0 bases and J by 6 bases, with 15 bases between them. The CDR3 has 15 amino acids. Germline lookup yields CDR1 SGDLS and CDR2 YYNGEE.

This chain links TRBV3-1 (or the pseudogene TRBV3-2) with TRBJ2-7; 11 bases fit TRBD1. V was clipped by 4 bases and J by 6 bases; unmatched bases: 8. The CDR3 has 15 amino acids. Germline V gene sequence: CDR1 LGHDT, CDR2 YNNKEL (reference sequence). DNA of the CDR3: TGTGCCAGCAGCCCGGGTTGGGGACAGGGGGGCGAGCAGTACTTC. It codes for CASSPGWGQGGEQYF.

This rearrangement joins TRBV9 to TRBJ1-5; 7 positions match TRBD1. V gave up 4 bases and J gave up 5 bases; unmatched junction bases: 6. Germline V lookup: CDR1 SGDLS, CDR2 YYNGEE. This CDR3 contains 14 residues. The CDR3 loop is CASSPTGEYQPQHF. CDR3 sequence (DNA): TGTGCCAGCAGCCCTACAGGGGAATATCAGCCCCAGCATTTT.

The V call is TRBV18, the J call TRBJ2-7; 7 bases are a match to TRBD1. V lost 6 bases, J lost 3 bases, and 8 bases stayed unmatched. The CDR3 has 14 amino acids. CDR1 and CDR2 (germline): KGHSH, LQKENI. CDR3 loop: CASSGRDSNYEQYF. In DNA, the CDR3 is TGTGCCAGCTCCGGCCGGGACAGCAACTACGAGCAGTACTTC.

CDR3 bases: TGCGCCAGCAGCTTCGGACAGGGGACCTACGAGCAGTACTTC. It encodes CASSFGQGTYEQYF. The chain recombines TRBV5-1 with TRBJ2-7; TRBD1 agrees at 9 bases. CDR1 is SGHRS, CDR2 YFSETQ, per germline. J lost 2 bases, V lost 2 bases, and 2 bases had no gene match. The CDR3 totals 14 residues.

The rearrangement joins TRBV18 to TRBJ2-2, with 10 positions matching TRBD1. V lost 5 bases to trimming and J lost 6 bases; unmatched junction nucleotides: 3. Germline CDR1 reads KGHSH; CDR2 reads LQKENI. This CDR3 has 14 amino acids. The CDR3 DNA follows: TGTGCCAGCTCATCGGACAGGGGGTCCGGGGAGCTGTTTTTT. Protein: CASSSDRGSGELFF.